This TCR beta chain is from a study of metastatic and nonmetastatic thyroid tumors (dated by TCRdb to the early 2020s). Regarding the study in general: For patients with malignant and with benign thyroid disease, the researchers compared repertoires between peripheral blood samples and tumor or nodule tissue samples. Broad study findings and their caveats: In both blood and tumor samples, malignant tumors were reported to have significantly higher TCR beta diversity than benign nodules.

The germline V gene gives CDR1 as MNHNS and CDR2 as SASEGT. Trimmed from V: 1 base; trimmed from J: 2 bases; junction bases lacking a gene match: 5. The CDR3 goes from the cysteine to the phenylalanine over 15 residues. Only CDR3 DNA is held: 45 bases, read in frame from base 1. None of the patients had been given any treatment before thyroid surgery. The study retrospectively analysed patient clinical samples collected from 2012 to 2018 using T-cell receptor beta sequencing. For this clone: Its antigen target is currently unknown. It has no much larger one-base neighbor in the sample; base qualities were not kept.

The receptor library was made with PCR. The data were produced on an Illumina HiSeq 4000. The TCR beta-chain CDR3 region of each patient was profiled by high-throughput sequencing. The original pipeline was this. A classifier to discriminate distant-metastatic papillary thyroid cancer patients was built from CDR3 differences across clinicopathological groups. Repertoire diversity was assessed with the Shannon index, and tumor-blood repertoire similarity with the Morisita-Horn index. TCRdb reprocessing: public reads trimmed at Q25 with fastp, clones called with MiXCR, in-frame beta chains kept. These V and J calls originate from TCRdb's pipeline instead of the authors' own analysis. The table for this sample lists 15,000 to 20,000 clones; more than 25% of them were counted only once. Of the sample, roughly 13% is held by the ten largest clones.

The TCR sequence derives from a female donor with papillary thyroid cancer or a benign thyroid nodule (not recorded which). Some clones in this sample may be carry-over from other donors' samples. Recombination joined TRBV6-1 with TRBJ2-7; 7 central bases correspond to TRBD1. Sequences were obtained from tumor tissue. The CDR3 is CASSEEYRGAYEQYF. The DNA sequence reads TGTGCCAGCAGTGAAGAGTACAGGGGAGCCTACGAGCAGTACTTC.